This TCR beta chain was recorded in a study of T cells after yellow fever vaccination. Study results and limitations: Re-detected after boosting: most primary clones, almost 98% of CD4 and roughly 88% of CD8. Although most clonotypes did not, a small share appeared in both CD4 and CD8 compartments. Contamination of FACS-sorted repertoires by abundant clonotypes from the bulk population could occur.

With 7 bases clipped from V and 7 bases from J, the junction kept 4 bases outside the gene matches. The CDR3 spans 12 residues. From germline, CDR1 is MNHNY and CDR2 SVGAGI (reference sequence). Note on this clonotype: The antigen remains unidentified.

TCRdb analysed the 5' RACE reads with MiXCR anew, one entry per CDR3 protein. Here the sample spans 100,000 to 150,000 distinct CDR3 sequences, under 9% being singletons. The receptor was isolated from a man aged 18-30 years who received the YFV17D yellow fever vaccine. V and J are TRBV6-6 and TRBJ2-3; the match to TRBD1 covers 8 bases. Sequencing was performed on CD8+ T cells sorted from PBMCs, taken on the day of the yellow fever booster vaccination. This CDR3 reads CASTDRDHTQYF. CDR3 DNA: TGTGCCAGCACGGACAGGGATCATACGCAGTATTTT.